The entry below describes one TCR beta chain. This clone turned up a few times. There is no known antigen for this receptor. No much larger clone exists at a distance of one base, and base qualities are not known. This record belongs to a study of beta chain features in type 1 diabetes (dated by TCRdb to 2017 to 2018). Describing the broader study: Mean age, gender distribution, total cell number and subset yield were not different between patients and healthy donors. A total of 85 million to 140 million sorted cells were examined across all samples, and the number of cells per subset was strongly correlated with RNA yield. In the study, TCRB repertoires of sorted circulating CD4+ T cell subsets from recently diagnosed type 1 diabetes patients were compared with those of matched healthy donors. Regulatory and stem cell-like memory subsets were obtained from only 8 patients and about eight healthy donors, while naive and central memory subsets were obtained from all 30 or so donors.

The entire isolated RNA was reverse transcribed using the High Capacity cDNA Reverse Transcription Kit, and thus expressed TCRB transcripts were sequenced. Naive, central memory and regulatory T cell samples underwent deep immunoSEQ sequencing, averaging about 3.57 million total reads per sample. Sorted cells were lysed in RLT buffer, and RNA was extracted using DNase-treated RNeasy Micro or Mini kits according to cell number. To prevent cross-contamination, each cell subset was processed individually, whereas patient and healthy donor samples were processed jointly. The immunoSEQ multiplex PCR was used to amplify TCRB sequences from cDNA, yielding 87-bp fragments that span the CDR3 region. Sequencing of the amplicons was done on the Illumina HiSeq platform. On the study's bioinformatics: PCR bias was corrected computationally using synthetic template baselines, and reads within Hamming distance 2 were collapsed, with unmergeable singletons discarded. Reads were aligned against IMGT to assign V, D and J genes, CDR3 length and insertions or deletions at six rearrangement sites. Within each subset, clonotype counts were normalized to the number of sorted cells before true diversity and Gini coefficients were calculated with the tcR R package. Repertoire sharing was quantified using the overlap coefficient calculated on TCRB nucleotide sequences. Out-of-frame TCRB sequences from naive cells were analyzed to stand in for the pre-selection repertoire. TCRdb took over this immuneACCESS table, retaining in-frame rearrangements with V and J assigned. Such tables are incomplete; in checked studies, under half of the missing clones stem from an unresolved V gene, and the remainder is unexplained. That table furnishes V, J and clone size, whereas the DNA furnished D and trimming. This sample has hundreds of thousands of clones in its table, and over 12% of those were observed once. Nearly 0.04% of the sample is in the top ten clones.

Reading from cysteine to phenylalanine, the CDR3 counts 14 amino acids. Only CDR3 DNA remains: 42 bases, in frame from the first base. The junction shows trimming of 7 bases on V and 0 bases on J, and the gene matches do not reach 2 bases of it. CDR1 is given as SGHVS and CDR2 as FNYEAQ, both from the germline V gene. A single peripheral blood draw of around 100 mL on average was collected from each donor into heparinised tubes. Naive, central memory, regulatory and stem cell-like memory CD4+ T cells were sorted on a BD FACSAria II using a panel including CD45RO, CCR7, CD25, CD127, CD95 and CD27. Every sorted population had a purity above 95%. PBMCs were isolated right away by Lymphoprep density gradient centrifugation and were stained directly, without culture. Samples were stained and sorted in pairs, with one healthy donor and one patient per experiment, so that batch effects were minimized. Paper-wide results and their limitations: In all four CD4+ subsets, TCRB CDR3 length was moderately but significantly shorter in type 1 diabetes patients. Because cDNA was sequenced instead of genomic DNA, activated cells with high expression could be over-represented, although the groups did not differ in activation or CD3 levels. Patients with type 1 diabetes made fewer insertions and deleted more nucleotides at VDJ recombination sites, implying thymic rearrangement abnormalities. Naive, central memory and regulatory TCRB repertoires appeared to be more alike among patients than among healthy donors. Shorter templates might be favored by PCR, yet because patient and control samples were amplified and corrected together, any such skew would affect both groups equally. HLA sub-analyses involved small numbers of individuals, so any influence of HLA type on TCRB rearrangement remained unresolved.

The sequencing sample was made of naive CD4+ T cells from blood. Reading the label with the study, this specimen's cell subset or site is: true naive CD4+ T cells. The sequence was obtained from a man between 18 and 29 years old with type 1 diabetes. The chain uses TRBV7-6 and TRBJ2-7, and TRBD2 aligns with 11 junction nucleotides. The DNA reads TGTGCCAGCACCGGGACTAGCGGCTCCTACGAGCAGTACTTC. It specifies CASTGTSGSYEQYF.